Following are 29 T cell receptor beta chains from one sample sequenced in a study of blood T cell repertoires in COVID-19. Data came from immunoSEQ multiplex PCR; TCRdb stores just in-frame clones and leaves some out. The data contain 200,000 or so clones, approximately 90% of them singletons. The sequencing sample was made of PBMCs or T cells enriched from blood (not recorded which). Receptor source: a woman in her thirties or forties with acute COVID-19.

The J gene is TRBJ1-6, the V gene TRBV7-2; a weak D match, TRBD1 (5 bases). Germline CDR1 is SGHTA and CDR2 is FQGNSA. The V end lost 5 bases, the J end lost 3 bases, and 14 bases lay between the germline ends. The CDR3 has 16 amino acids. CDR3: CASSPSGTDYNSPLHF. In DNA, the CDR3 is TGTGCCAGCAGCCCAAGCGGGACGGACTATAATTCACCCCTCCACTTT.

The chain joins TRBV27 to TRBJ2-5; the D gene is possibly TRBD1 (5 bases). V lost 3 bases and J 7 bases, leaving 9 bases between the germline ends. This CDR3 contains 12 residues. The germline CDR1 and CDR2 sequences are MNHEY and SMNVEV (reference sequence). Here the CDR3 reads CASSFPGRTQYF. CDR3 DNA: TGTGCCAGCAGTTTCCCAGGGCGGACCCAGTACTTC.

The genes are TRBV12-3 or TRBV12-4 and TRBJ1-1; D unclear. CDR3 length equals 13 residues. Deletions cut 2 bases from V and 6 bases from J, with 10 bases between. In DNA, the CDR3 is TGTGCCAGCAGTTTATTGGGAGTCGCTGAAGCTTTCTTT. This codes for CASSLLGVAEAFF.

The CDR3 sequence: CASRRDRAYEQYF. The CDR3 bases are TGTGCCAGCAGGCGGGACAGAGCCTACGAGCAGTACTTC. The chain uses TRBV3-1 (or the pseudogene TRBV3-2) and TRBJ2-7; the D gene is possibly TRBD1 (7 bases). Trimming took off 6 bases at V and 2 bases at J, with 11 bases between the two ends. Germline CDR1 reads LGHDT; CDR2 reads YNNKEL (reference sequence). The length of the CDR3 is 13 residues.

V and J are TRBV27 and TRBJ2-7; D not certain. Trimming removed 8 bases from V and 1 base from J, with 9 bases in between. CDR1 and CDR2 (germline): MNHEY, SMNVEV (reference sequence). The CDR3 sequence is 12 residues long. The DNA of the CDR3 is TGTGCCAGCTCCTCCAGGTCCTACGAGCAGTACGTC. This translates into CASSSRSYEQYV.

Turning to this clone: At one end, the junction sequence differs from germline, possibly due to a read error. The gene calls are TRBV5-1 and TRBJ2-1, with 8 bases lining up with TRBD1. The CDR3 is made up of 17 amino acids. The germline CDR1 and CDR2 sequences are SGHRS and YFSETQ. The CDR3 is CASRLDRVGGSYNEQFF. The CDR3 coding sequence is TGCGCCAGCAGATTGGACAGGGTTGGGGGTTCCTACAATGAGCAGTTCTTC.

The V call is TRBV30, the J call TRBJ1-2; tentative D call: TRBD1 (5 bases). The germline V gene encodes CDR1 GTSNPN and CDR2 SVGIG (reference sequence). The CDR3 extends over 13 amino acids. V lost 3 bases and J lost 6, with 14 bases in between. CDR3 nucleotide sequence: TGTGCCTGGAGGGGGATAGGGGTGAATGGCTACACCTTC. It yields the protein CAWRGIGVNGYTF.

This sequence joins TRBV4-1 and TRBJ2-3; TRBD2 agrees at 9 bases. Germline V gene lookup returns CDR1 MGHRA and CDR2 YSYEKL. V shed 4 bases, J shed 3 bases, and the junction held 5 bases outside the gene matches. The CDR3 consists of 15 residues. CDR3 sequence: CASSRERGATDTQYF. CDR3 DNA: TGCGCCAGCAGCCGCGAGCGGGGGGCAACAGATACGCAGTATTTT.

This chain uses TRBV11-3 with TRBJ2-7, with 7 bases fitting TRBD1. The CDR3 spans 16 residues. The V segment lost 1 base and the J segment 1 base; nucleotides outside the gene matches: 7. Germline V gives CDR1 SGHNT, CDR2 YENEEA. The CDR3 protein is CASSLGGTVGSYEQYF. DNA of the CDR3: TGTGCCAGCAGCTTAGGAGGGACAGTTGGTTCCTACGAGCAGTACTTC.

The chain joins TRBV5-4 to TRBJ1-3, with TRBD1 as a possible D gene (5 bases). Trimming took 1 base from V and 0 from J, leaving 14 bases between them. CDR1 is SGHNT, CDR2 YYREEE, per germline (reference sequence). CDR3 length: 17 amino acids. In nucleotides, the CDR3 is TGTGCCAGCAGCTTGTCTCAGGGCAGAGTCTCTGGAAACACCATATATTTT. Its protein product is CASSLSQGRVSGNTIYF.

V and J are TRBV9 and TRBJ2-6; D gene ambiguous. With 4 bases removed from V and 0 bases from J, the gap between germline ends came to 20 bases. The CDR3 loop spans 19 amino acids. CDR1 is SGDLS and CDR2 is YYNGEE in the germline V gene. CDR3 bases: TGTGCCAGCAGCACACCTGCCGGTCCGGGTCCCTCTGGGGCCAACGTCCTGACTTTC. It encodes CASSTPAGPGPSGANVLTF.

This clone was counted only a few times. The chain uses TRBV5-1 and TRBJ1-3; D gene uncertain. Trimming stripped 0 bases from V and 2 bases from J, with 12 bases between. CDR1 is SGHRS and CDR2 is YFSETQ in the germline V gene. This CDR3 region has 16 residues. The CDR3 nucleotides are TGCGCCAGCAGCTTGGTTGCAGTCCAGACTGGAAACACCATATATTTT. Protein sequence: CASSLVAVQTGNTIYF.

The J gene is TRBJ1-4, the V gene TRBV30, with TRBD1 matching over 7 bases. CDR1 and CDR2 (germline): GTSNPN, SVGIG (reference sequence). J was trimmed by 7 bases and V by 1 base; bases with no gene match: 12. This CDR3 spans 16 amino acids. The CDR3 sequence is CAWSAQGLRGVEKLFF. The DNA of the CDR3 is TGTGCCTGGAGTGCTCAGGGGCTCAGGGGGGTTGAAAAACTGTTTTTT.

The rearrangement links TRBV5-4 to TRBJ1-5; D uncertain. V lost 2 bases and J lost 2, with 11 bases in between. The CDR3 has 15 residues. The germline CDR1 and CDR2 sequences are SGHNT and YYREEE (reference sequence). The CDR3 DNA sequence: TGTGCCAGCAGCTTCATGGGAGGAGGCAATCAGCCCCAGCATTTT. Its protein is CASSFMGGGNQPQHF.

This rearrangement joins TRBV4-3 to TRBJ2-1; D remains unclear. Germline CDR1 LGHNA, CDR2 YSLEER. V was trimmed by 0 bases and J by 7 bases, leaving 13 bases between them. CDR3 length: 15 amino acids. In DNA, the CDR3 is TGCGCCAGCAGCCAAGATGTCCCCACACGTAATGAGCAGTTCTTC. Protein product: CASSQDVPTRNEQFF.

V and J are TRBV27 and TRBJ1-1, with 9 bases aligning to TRBD1. Losses at the gene ends were 5 bases for V and 1 base for J; bases not matched to a gene: 23. Germline lookup yields CDR1 MNHEY and CDR2 SMNVEV (reference sequence). There are 21 residues in the CDR3. The CDR3 sequence: CASSKRSPGQGIIFGNTEAFF. For the CDR3, the DNA is TGTGCCAGCAGTAAACGATCACCGGGACAGGGTATTATATTTGGGAACACTGAAGCTTTCTTT.

The V gene is TRBV5-1, the J gene TRBJ1-3; tentative D call: TRBD1 (6 bases). The CDR3 is 12 residues long. Per the germline V gene, CDR1 is SGHRS and CDR2 is YFSETQ. The V gene lost 4 bases and the J gene lost 6 bases, with 8 bases spanning the gap. CDR3 in amino acids: CASSAGENTIYF. DNA of the CDR3: TGCGCCAGCAGCGCAGGGGAAAACACCATATATTTT.

V usage is TRBV5-4 and J usage is TRBJ2-7, with TRBD1 matching 7 bases. CDR3 length equals 16 residues. Germline loops: CDR1 SGHNT, CDR2 YYREEE (reference sequence). V shed 0 bases and J 5 bases; nucleotides not matched to a gene: 11. CDR3 protein: CASSLEGRGIRNEQYF. For the CDR3, the DNA is TGTGCCAGCAGCTTGGAAGGCAGGGGGATTCGAAACGAGCAGTACTTC.

The chain uses TRBV30 and TRBJ1-1; 7 nucleotides match TRBD1. The CDR3 runs to 14 residues. V gave up 5 bases and J gave up 4 bases; unmatched junction bases: 10. Germline assignment: CDR1 GTSNPN and CDR2 SVGIG (reference sequence). The chain's CDR3 is CAWARRQGGTEAFF. In nucleotides, the CDR3 is TGTGCCTGGGCGAGACGACAGGGAGGCACTGAAGCTTTCTTT. Full variable domain (missing parts from reference TRBV30 and TRBJ1-1): SQTIHQWPATLVQPVGSPLSLECTVEGTSNPNLYWYRQAAGRGLQLLFYSVGIGQISSEVPQNLSASRPQDRQFILSSKKLLLSDSGFYLCAWARRQGGTEAFFGQGTRLTVV.

The chain carries TRBV7-3 and TRBJ2-1; 9 nucleotides align to TRBD2. The germline V gene encodes CDR1 SGHTA and CDR2 FQGTGA. V lost 2 bases, J lost 7 bases, and 9 bases stayed unmatched. CDR3 length equals 16 residues. CDR3 amino acids: CASSLGSSGGMNEQFF. The DNA for the CDR3 is TGTGCCAGCAGCTTAGGGAGTAGCGGGGGTATGAATGAGCAGTTCTTC.

This clone turned up a few times. V gene TRBV4-2 combines with J gene TRBJ1-1, with D tentatively TRBD1 (5 bases). The V gene's germline CDR1 is LGHNA and CDR2 YNFKEQ. This CDR3 is 15 amino acids long. The V end was cut by 0 bases, the J end by 7 bases, with 15 bases between. CDR3 bases: TGTGCCAGCAGCCAAGATCTTGGGACGGAGGGTGAAGCTTTCTTT. As protein: CASSQDLGTEGEAFF.

V usage is TRBV11-2 and J usage is TRBJ1-1; perhaps TRBD1 as D (5 bases). The CDR3 has 13 residues. The germline V and J ends were trimmed by 3 bases and 6 bases, with 11 bases remaining between them. Germline values: CDR1 SGHAT, CDR2 FQNNGV. CDR3 nucleotides: TGTGCCAGCAGCTTTGCCGGGGGGGCTGAAGCTTTCTTT. Its protein is CASSFAGGAEAFF.

This sequence joins TRBV3-1 (or the pseudogene TRBV3-2) and TRBJ1-5, with unresolved D. This CDR3 spans 13 amino acids. The germline V gene has CDR1 LGHDT and CDR2 YNNKEL (reference sequence). The V gene lost 4 bases and the J gene lost 7 bases, with 11 bases spanning the gap. The CDR3 sequence is CASSPGPGQPQHF. The CDR3 DNA follows: TGTGCCAGCAGCCCTGGACCGGGGCAGCCCCAGCATTTT.

This sequence joins TRBV7-6 and TRBJ1-2, with 7 positions matching TRBD1. CDR3 length: 14 residues. Unmatched junction bases numbered 9, after V lost 5 bases and J lost 6 bases. CDR1 is SGHVS and CDR2 is FNYEAQ in the germline V gene. The CDR3 spells CASSPTGAEHGYTF. The DNA for the CDR3 is TGTGCCAGCAGCCCAACAGGGGCAGAGCATGGCTACACCTTC.

V is TRBV19 and J is TRBJ2-1; TRBD1 aligns across 11 bases. This CDR3 has 15 residues. V trimming: 4 bases; J trimming: 6 bases; junction bases outside the gene matches: 5. The germline gives CDR1 LNHDA, CDR2 SQIVND (reference sequence). The CDR3 DNA sequence: TGTGCCAGTAGTAGGACGGGACAGGGGGTCAATGAGCAGTTCTTC. Translated: CASSRTGQGVNEQFF.

V is TRBV6-5 and J is TRBJ1-1; D unclear. Trimming stripped 6 bases from V and 3 bases from J, with 11 bases between. CDR3 length equals 13 residues. The germline CDR1 and CDR2 sequences are MNHEY and SVGAGI. The CDR3 bases are TGTGCCAGCAGCCGCCTCACGGACACTGAAGCTTTCTTT. Translating gives CASSRLTDTEAFF.

The chain couples TRBV5-1 to TRBJ2-1; D gene unclear. V gave up 1 base and J gave up 7 bases, with 6 bases separating them. In germline, CDR1 is SGHRS, CDR2 YFSETQ. The CDR3 has 12 amino acids. CDR3 region: CASSLPGNEQFF. The CDR3 nucleotides are TGCGCCAGCAGCTTGCCAGGTAATGAGCAGTTCTTC. Full variable domain (outside the CDR3, taken from reference TRBV5-1 and TRBJ2-1): KAGVTQTPRYLIKTRGQQVTLSCSPISGHRSVSWYQQTPGQGLQFLFEYFSETQRNKGNFPGRFSGRQFSNSRSEMNVSTLELGDSALYLCASSLPGNEQFFGPGTRLTVL.

The J gene is TRBJ1-6, the V gene TRBV9, with TRBD1 matching over 8 bases. The J segment lost 7 bases and the V segment lost 2 bases, leaving 2 bases of the junction unmatched. Looked up from germline, CDR1 is SGDLS and CDR2 is YYNGEE. The CDR3 spans 14 residues. CDR3 coding DNA: TGTGCCAGCAGCGTCCGGGACAGGAATTCACCCCTCCACTTT. Translated: CASSVRDRNSPLHF.

The J gene is TRBJ2-3, the V gene TRBV10-3; 10 bases are shared with TRBD2. The CDR3 runs 15 residues. The V segment lost 5 bases and the J segment 4 bases; nucleotides outside the gene matches: 6. The V gene's germline CDR1 is ENHRY and CDR2 SYGVKD. CDR3 nucleotide sequence: TGTGCCATCAGTAGCGGGGGGGTTTTCCCAGATACGCAGTATTTT. Protein: CAISSGGVFPDTQYF.